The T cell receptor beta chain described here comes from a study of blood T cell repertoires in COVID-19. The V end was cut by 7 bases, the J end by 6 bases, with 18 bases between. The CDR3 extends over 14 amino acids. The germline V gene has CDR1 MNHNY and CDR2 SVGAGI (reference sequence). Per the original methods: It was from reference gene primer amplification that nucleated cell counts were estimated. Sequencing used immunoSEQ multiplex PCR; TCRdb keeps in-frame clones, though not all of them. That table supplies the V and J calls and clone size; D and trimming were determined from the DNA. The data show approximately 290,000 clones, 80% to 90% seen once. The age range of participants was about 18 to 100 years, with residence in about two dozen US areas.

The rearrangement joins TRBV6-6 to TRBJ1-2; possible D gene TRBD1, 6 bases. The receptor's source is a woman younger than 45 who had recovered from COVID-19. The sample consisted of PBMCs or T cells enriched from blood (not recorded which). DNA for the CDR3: TGTGCCAGCACCGCGGGGGCAACATCACATGGCTACACCTTC. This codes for CASTAGATSHGYTF.